The 31 T cell receptor beta chains in this list originate from one sample, sequenced in a study of spatial heterogeneity in lung cancer. General study findings and limits: Counts that tracked tumor mutation counts were those of expanded intratumoral alpha and beta TCRs.

Sample time point: sample taken at primary tumor resection. TCRdb used MiXCR to reprocess the 5' RACE reads, holding one entry per CDR3 protein. The table lists thousands of distinct CDR3 sequences, about 13% of them singletons, with roughly an eighth in the top ten. These receptors are not linked to any known antigen. Sequencing used lung tumor tissue, obtained at surgery. The receptors originated from a male donor with early-stage non-small cell lung cancer.

This clonotype was observed at least ten times. Within a library made for alpha chains, this beta chain is off target, and its count is uninformative. The CDR3 protein is CASSIGLADLQETQYF. In DNA form, the CDR3 reads TGCGCCAGCAGCATAGGACTAGCGGACCTCCAAGAGACCCAGTACTTC. V and J are TRBV5-1 and TRBJ2-5, with TRBD2 matching over 10 bases. V lost 4 bases to trimming and J lost 1 base; unmatched junction nucleotides: 7. The CDR3 covers 16 residues. CDR1 SGHRS and CDR2 YFSETQ come from the germline V gene.

This clonotype was picked up a small number of times. Since the library was made to target alpha chains, this beta chain is a stray read and its abundance is not meaningful. The chain is built from TRBV9 and TRBJ2-7; a weak D match, TRBD1 (6 bases). Germline CDR1 SGDLS, CDR2 YYNGEE. CDR3 length equals 16 residues. Trimming stripped 0 bases from V and 4 bases from J, with 17 bases between. The chain's CDR3 is CASSVDGGADAYEQYF. The CDR3 DNA reads as TGTGCCAGCAGCGTAGATGGGGGCGCCGACGCTTACGAGCAGTACTTC.

This clonotype was seen many times. Because the library targeted alpha chains, this beta chain is an off-target read whose size means little. This chain joins TRBV5-1 and TRBJ2-1; 10 bases fit TRBD2. The germline V gene encodes CDR1 SGHRS and CDR2 YFSETQ. With 4 bases clipped from V and 6 bases from J, the junction kept 4 bases outside the gene matches. The CDR3 is made up of 14 amino acids. CDR3 region: CASSKREGANEQFF. CDR3 nucleotides: TGCGCCAGCAGCAAGCGGGAGGGGGCCAATGAGCAGTTCTTC.

This clonotype was recorded at least ten times. This beta chain is an off-target read within a library intended for alpha chains, so its frequency means little. CDR3 amino acids: CASSLGGSKYNEQFF. The CDR3 DNA reads TGTGCCAGCAGTTTGGGCGGGAGTAAGTACAATGAGCAGTTCTTC. J is TRBJ2-1 and V is TRBV12-3 or TRBV12-4; 7 bases are a match to TRBD2. The CDR3 runs 15 residues. With 3 bases clipped from V and 4 bases from J, the junction kept 6 bases outside the gene matches.

This clonotype was counted many times. Being off target in a library aimed at alpha chains, this beta chain has a size of little meaning. The chain links TRBV6-5 to TRBJ2-6; D gene ambiguous. The CDR3 extends over 14 amino acids. V was clipped by 2 bases and J by 0 bases, with 2 bases between them. CDR1 and CDR2 from the germline V gene are MNHEY and SVGAGI. The CDR3 is CASSYVSGANVLTF. As DNA, the CDR3 is TGTGCCAGCAGTTACGTCTCTGGGGCCAACGTCCTGACTTTC.

By share, this clonotype counts as medium-sized. This beta chain appears as a stray read in a library generated for alpha chains; its size is not informative. This chain joins TRBV7-8 and TRBJ1-1; weak D call: TRBD1 (5 bases). V lost 5 bases, J lost 4 bases, and 14 bases lay in between. This CDR3 has 14 amino acids. Germline CDR1 reads SGHVS; CDR2 reads FQNEAQ. The CDR3 sequence: CASSRSRGGTEAFF. CDR3 coding DNA: TGTGCCAGCAGCCGAAGCCGGGGGGGCACTGAAGCTTTCTTT.

This clonotype has at least ten counts. This beta chain represents an off-target read in a library built for alpha chains; its size is of limited meaning. The V gene is TRBV10-3, the J gene TRBJ2-7, with 8 bases lining up with TRBD2. The CDR3 runs 14 residues. The V segment lost 6 bases and the J segment 4 bases; nucleotides outside the gene matches: 8. The germline gives CDR1 ENHRY, CDR2 SYGVKD. The CDR3 spells CAISETSATYEQYF. The CDR3 bases are TGTGCCATCAGCGAGACTAGCGCTACTTACGAGCAGTACTTC.

This clonotype was seen many times. This beta chain appears as a stray read in a library generated for alpha chains; its size is not informative. The rearrangement joins TRBV7-8 to TRBJ2-7, with 13 bases lining up with TRBD2. The CDR3 has 16 residues. Germline assignment: CDR1 SGHVS and CDR2 FQNEAQ. Unmatched junction bases numbered 5, after V lost 4 bases and J lost 2 bases. The DNA for the CDR3 is TGTGCCAGCAGCTCGACCGGGACTAGCGGGACCTACGAGCAGTACTTC. Translating it yields CASSSTGTSGTYEQYF.

This clonotype has at least ten counts. The library was built for alpha chains, so this beta chain is an off-target read and its size means little. This rearrangement joins TRBV7-2 to TRBJ2-7; 7 positions match TRBD1. The V gene's germline CDR1 is SGHTA and CDR2 FQGNSA. The CDR3 has 14 residues. The trim removed 4 bases at V and 2 bases at J, leaving 5 bases unmatched. CDR3 in amino acids: CASSSDQGAYEQYF. The CDR3 DNA reads as TGTGCCAGCAGCTCAGACCAGGGGGCCTACGAGCAGTACTTC.

Within the sample, this clonotype is medium-sized. This beta chain is a stray sequence in a library constructed for alpha chains; its clone size is not meaningful. The rearrangement uses TRBV7-8 and TRBJ1-1, with D tentatively TRBD1 (5 bases). Germline V gene sequence: CDR1 SGHVS, CDR2 FQNEAQ. Between the trimmed V and J ends, which lost 2 bases and 7 bases, there was a span of 17 bases. The CDR3 length is 15 residues. The CDR3 sequence: CASSLHWGMNGEAFF. The CDR3 region has the DNA TGTGCCAGCAGCTTACATTGGGGGATGAACGGTGAAGCTTTCTTT.

This clonotype was recorded at least ten times. This beta chain is an unintended read in a library built for alpha chains; its size means little. The chain employs TRBV6-5 and TRBJ1-2; D remains ambiguous. The V and J ends lost 2 bases and 8 bases respectively, with 3 bases between them. This CDR3 is built from 10 residues. Germline assignment: CDR1 MNHEY and CDR2 SVGAGI. CDR3 DNA sequence: TGTGCCAGCAGTTACAAGGGCTACACCTTC. Its protein product is CASSYKGYTF.

Of note for this clonotype: A read error is possible here, since a much larger clone lies one base away. Found in a library prepared for alpha chains, this beta chain is an off-target read, and its abundance has little meaning. The J gene is TRBJ2-2, the V gene TRBV27; a possible D gene is TRBD2 (6 bases). This CDR3 contains 13 residues. CDR1 is MNHEY and CDR2 is SMNVEV in the germline V gene (reference sequence). V lost 3 bases to trimming and J lost 4 bases, with 6 bases between them. The CDR3 nucleotides read TGTGCCAGCAGTTTGGGGGGCACCGGGGAGCTGTTTTTT. As protein: CASSLGGTGELFF.

This clonotype showed up many times. This beta chain slipped into a library made for alpha chains as a stray read, so its size is not meaningful. The chain recombines TRBV5-1 with TRBJ2-7; 7 bases are shared with TRBD2. V shed 1 base and J 2 bases; nucleotides not matched to a gene: 9. The germline CDR1 and CDR2 sequences are SGHRS and YFSETQ. The CDR3 is 16 residues long. The CDR3, as DNA: TGCGCCAGCAGCTTGAGGGGAGGGTCTAGCGCCTACGAGCAGTACTTC. Residues: CASSLRGGSSAYEQYF. Together with reference TRBV5-1 and TRBJ2-7, the CDR3 gives the full variable domain: KAGVTQTPRYLIKTRGQQVTLSCSPISGHRSVSWYQQTPGQGLQFLFEYFSETQRNKGNFPGRFSGRQFSNSRSEMNVSTLELGDSALYLCASSLRGGSSAYEQYFGPGTRLTVT.

Regarding this clonotype: This beta chain appears as a stray read in a library generated for alpha chains; its size is not informative. The chain employs TRBV30 and TRBJ2-7, with 12 bases lining up with TRBD2. Trimming cost V 7 bases and J 0 bases; bases outside gene matches: 7. The germline V gene encodes CDR1 GTSNPN and CDR2 SVGIG (reference sequence). CDR3 size: 15 residues. The CDR3 bases are TGTGCCTCGAGGGGGACTAGCGGGTACTCCTACGAGCAGTACTTC. Translating gives CASRGTSGYSYEQYF.

This clonotype was counted between two and nine times. Because this beta chain is a stray read in a library intended to capture alpha chains, its abundance should not be given much weight. The chain uses TRBV7-9 and TRBJ2-1; no definite D call. The length of the CDR3 is 11 residues. V was pared by 5 bases and J by 9 bases, with 8 bases between. The germline CDR1 and CDR2 sequences are SEHNR and FQNEAQ (reference sequence). Here the CDR3 reads CASSRSSEQFF. CDR3 DNA sequence: TGTGCCAGCAGCCGCAGTAGTGAGCAGTTCTTC.

This clonotype has ten or more counts. A library prepared for alpha chains yielded this beta chain as an off-target read; its size is of little meaning. This chain connects TRBV29-1 to TRBJ1-1; TRBD1 matches 7 bases. The CDR3 loop spans 15 amino acids. Germline V gives CDR1 SQVTM, CDR2 ANQGSEA. Trimming took 1 base from V and 0 from J; bases not matched to a gene: 5. The CDR3, as DNA: TGCAGCGTTGAAGGGCAGGGGGGGGTGAACACTGAAGCTTTCTTT. It translates to CSVEGQGGVNTEAFF.

This clonotype was found many times. Sequence at one end of the junction differs from germline and may be a read error. The library was built for alpha chains, so this beta chain is an off-target read and its size means little. This chain links TRBV6-5 with TRBJ2-7; 7 bases match TRBD2. Looked up from germline, CDR1 is MNHEY and CDR2 is SVGAGI. The CDR3 runs to 16 residues. As DNA, the CDR3 is TGTGCCAGCAGTCGCCTCCTCGGCGGGAGTTCCTCCGAGCAGTACTTC. The encoded protein is CASSRLLGGSSSEQYF.

This clonotype was seen at least ten times. This beta chain slipped into a library made for alpha chains as a stray read, so its size is not meaningful. The genes are TRBV20-1 and TRBJ1-2; D is uncertain. The CDR3 sequence is 10 residues long. Trimming removed 5 bases from V and 8 bases from J, with 9 bases in between. Germline V lookup: CDR1 DFQATT, CDR2 SNEGSKA (reference sequence). This chain's CDR3 is CSAPFSGYTF. The CDR3 nucleotides read TGCAGTGCTCCGTTTAGCGGCTACACCTTC.

This clonotype has a count of ten or more. Found in a library prepared for alpha chains, this beta chain is an off-target read, and its abundance has little meaning. V usage is TRBV5-1 and J usage is TRBJ2-2, with D maybe TRBD1 (5 bases). The V gene's germline CDR1 is SGHRS and CDR2 YFSETQ. Trimming pared 0 bases from V and 4 bases from J, leaving 16 bases between. CDR3 length equals 17 residues. For the CDR3, the DNA is TGCGCCAGCAGCTTGGCTCCGTCAGGGCTGGCCACCGGGGAGCTGTTTTTT. Its protein is CASSLAPSGLATGELFF. Filled out from reference TRBV5-1 and TRBJ2-2, the complete variable domain reads KAGVTQTPRYLIKTRGQQVTLSCSPISGHRSVSWYQQTPGQGLQFLFEYFSETQRNKGNFPGRFSGRQFSNSRSEMNVSTLELGDSALYLCASSLAPSGLATGELFFGEGSRLTVL.

This clonotype came up many times. The library was prepared for alpha chains; this beta chain is a stray read, so its frequency means little. The gene calls are TRBV29-1 and TRBJ2-3; TRBD1 matches at 11 bases. The CDR3 loop spans 13 amino acids. The V gene's germline CDR1 is SQVTM and CDR2 ANQGSEA. The trim removed 7 bases at V and 3 bases at J, leaving 3 bases unmatched. The CDR3 DNA reads as TGCAGCGCCGGGACAGGGGGGACAGATACGCAGTATTTT. Protein product: CSAGTGGTDTQYF.

This clonotype is medium-sized. This beta chain is off target for a library built for alpha chains, so its abundance means little. V and J are TRBV7-2 and TRBJ2-3; TRBD2 agrees at 11 bases. In germline, CDR1 is SGHTA, CDR2 FQGNSA. Losses at the gene ends were 5 bases for V and 2 bases for J; bases not matched to a gene: 6. This CDR3 region has 16 residues. The CDR3 bases are TGTGCCAGCAGCCAACAGGGACTAGCGGACACAGATACGCAGTATTTT. Translating gives CASSQQGLADTDTQYF.

This clonotype came up many times. This beta chain represents an off-target read in a library built for alpha chains; its size is of limited meaning. The chain recombines TRBV24-1 with TRBJ2-7; a weak D match, TRBD2 (6 bases). Germline CDR1 KGHDR, CDR2 SFDVKD. The CDR3 has 13 amino acids. Trimming removed 10 bases at V and 5 bases at J, with 17 bases between. CDR3 sequence (DNA): TGTGCCACGGAATCCGCTAGCGACCACGAGCAGTACTTC. Translation: CATESASDHEQYF.

In this sample, this clonotype turned up many times. The size of this beta chain means little, since it is a stray read in a library made for alpha chains. The gene calls are TRBV5-1 and TRBJ2-3; 12 bases map to TRBD2. The CDR3 has 15 amino acids. After removal of 4 bases from V and 4 bases from J, the junction contained 4 bases not matched to a gene. The V gene's germline CDR1 is SGHRS and CDR2 YFSETQ. CDR3 amino acids: CASSLAGGPADTQYF. The CDR3 nucleotides are TGCGCCAGCAGCCTAGCGGGAGGGCCCGCAGATACGCAGTATTTT.

This clonotype was observed at least ten times. For a library built for alpha chains, this beta chain is a stray read; little rests on its size. This CDR3 is CASSPQGGSSYNEQFF. The DNA of the CDR3 is TGTGCCAGCAGTCCTCAGGGGGGGAGCTCCTACAATGAGCAGTTCTTC. The chain joins TRBV28 to TRBJ2-1; either TRBD1 or TRBD2 may supply D (7 bases each). In germline, CDR1 is MDHEN, CDR2 SYDVKM. The CDR3 sequence is 16 residues long. With 5 bases removed from V and 0 bases from J, the gap between germline ends came to 14 bases.

This clonotype was recorded at least ten times. Little can be read into the size of this beta chain, an off-target read in a library designed for alpha chains. V and J are TRBV7-9 and TRBJ2-7; no definite D call. This CDR3 region has 12 residues. Germline V gene sequence: CDR1 SEHNR, CDR2 FQNEAQ (reference sequence). V lost 4 bases to trimming and J lost 3 bases, with 7 bases between them. In DNA, the CDR3 is TGTGCCAGCAGCTCGGACCACTACGAGCAGTACTTC. Residues: CASSSDHYEQYF.

This clonotype is labeled as medium-sized (0.01 to 0.1%). This beta chain is a stray read from a library made for alpha chains; its abundance is not meaningful. The V call is TRBV13, the J call TRBJ2-5, with 13 bases matching TRBD2. CDR3 length: 17 residues. Unmatched junction bases numbered 11, after V lost 5 bases and J lost 5 bases. Germline CDR1 reads PRHDT; CDR2 reads FYEKMQ (reference sequence). CDR3: CASSPRLAGGLRETQYF. The CDR3, as DNA: TGTGCCAGCAGCCCCCGACTAGCGGGAGGTTTGCGGGAGACCCAGTACTTC.

With regard to this clonotype: Found in a library prepared for alpha chains, this beta chain is an off-target read, and its abundance has little meaning. The chain carries TRBV6-6 and TRBJ2-3; a possible D gene is TRBD2 (5 bases). Looked up from germline, CDR1 is MNHNY and CDR2 is SVGAGI (reference sequence). Trimming took off 5 bases at V and 1 base at J, with 16 bases between the two ends. The CDR3 extends over 16 amino acids. CDR3 sequence reads: CASSDDYSAGTDTQYF. The CDR3 region has the DNA TGTGCCAGCAGTGACGACTATTCCGCTGGCACAGATACGCAGTATTTT.

This clonotype is judged medium-sized. This beta chain is an off-target read within a library intended for alpha chains, so its frequency means little. This chain links TRBV7-9 with TRBJ2-1; D gene unclear. There are 14 residues in the CDR3. CDR1 and CDR2 (germline): SEHNR, FQNEAQ (reference sequence). V was trimmed by 2 bases and J by 2 bases, leaving 7 bases between them. The CDR3 sequence is CASSLMLAYNEQFF. The DNA for the CDR3 is TGTGCCAGCAGCTTAATGCTAGCCTACAATGAGCAGTTCTTC.

In its sample, this clonotype ranks as medium-sized. In a library made to pick up alpha chains, this beta chain is a stray read with a size that means little. The chain couples TRBV24-1 to TRBJ2-7, with a tentative D call TRBD1 (6 bases). Looked up from germline, CDR1 is KGHDR and CDR2 is SFDVKD. Between the trimmed V and J ends, which lost 4 bases and 2 bases, there was a span of 11 bases. The CDR3 length is 14 residues. In DNA form, the CDR3 reads TGTGCCACCAGTGAAGGGGGAGAGGCCTACGAGCAGTACTTC. This encodes CATSEGGEAYEQYF.

Concerning this clonotype: For a library built for alpha chains, this beta chain is a stray read; little rests on its size. V gene TRBV27 combines with J gene TRBJ2-5; 12 nucleotides agree with TRBD2. The ends lost 4 bases at V and 4 bases at J; junction bases unmatched: 4. The CDR3 length is 15 residues. Germline V gene data show CDR1 as MNHEY and CDR2 as SMNVEV (reference sequence). CDR3 nucleotides: TGTGCCAGCAGTTCTCTACTAGCGGGAGGAGAGACCCAGTACTTC. This translates into CASSSLLAGGETQYF.

This clonotype is labeled medium-sized. Within a library made for alpha chains, this beta chain is off target, and its count is uninformative. The chain carries TRBV30 and TRBJ2-2, with D possibly being TRBD2 (6 bases). V lost 2 bases, J lost 4 bases, and 17 bases lay in between. The germline V gene encodes CDR1 GTSNPN and CDR2 SVGIG (reference sequence). The CDR3 is 16 amino acids. This chain's CDR3 is CAWSLSPGGATGELFF. In DNA, the CDR3 is TGTGCCTGGAGTCTCTCGCCCGGGGGAGCCACCGGGGAGCTGTTTTTT.